This is a list of T cell receptor beta chains from one sample in a study of spatial heterogeneity in lung cancer. MiXCR, run by TCRdb on the 5' RACE reads, gives a single entry per CDR3 protein. The table shows about 38,000 distinct CDR3 sequences, with roughly 4.9% occurring only once. The input for sequencing was PBMCs, taken at surgery. These receptors were obtained from a female donor with early-stage non-small cell lung cancer. The CDR3 runs from the conserved cysteine through the conserved F or W. The order of the fields is D gene, J gene, V gene, clone size, CDR3 DNA, CDR3 protein. D genes are given only for firm matches. Clone size, where shown, is once, few, many, or a class for clones that have expanded.

d_gene: -
j_gene: TRBJ2-1
v_gene: TRBV3-1
abundance: many
CDR3nt: TGTGCCAGCAGCCCTCAGGGTGCGGAGCAGTTCTTC
CDR3aa: CASSPQGAEQFF

d_gene: TRBD1
j_gene: TRBJ1-2
v_gene: TRBV19
abundance: -
CDR3nt: TGTGCCAGTAGTAGCTATCGACAGGGTGACTATGGCTACACCTTC
CDR3aa: CASSSYRQGDYGYTF

d_gene: -
j_gene: TRBJ2-3
v_gene: TRBV5-6
abundance: many
CDR3nt: TGTGCCAGCAGCTTGGCAGGGGCGGATACGCAGTATTTT
CDR3aa: CASSLAGADTQYF

d_gene: TRBD1
j_gene: TRBJ2-3
v_gene: TRBV14
abundance: many
CDR3nt: TGTGCCAGCAGCCCCGACAGGGCCGTGCAGTATTTT
CDR3aa: CASSPDRAVQYF

d_gene: -
j_gene: TRBJ2-1
v_gene: TRBV7-9
abundance: many
CDR3nt: TGTGCCAGCAGCTCATACCCGGGGAAGTTCTTC
CDR3aa: CASSSYPGKFF

d_gene: -
j_gene: TRBJ2-1
v_gene: TRBV11-3
abundance: many
CDR3nt: TGTGCCAGCAGCTTAGGGGAGGGGGGACCTCTCAATGAGCAGTTCTTC
CDR3aa: CASSLGEGGPLNEQFF

d_gene: TRBD2
j_gene: TRBJ2-3
v_gene: TRBV15
abundance: -
CDR3nt: TGTGCCACCAGCAGAGATTCCGGGGGGGCGGATACGCAGTATTTT
CDR3aa: CATSRDSGGADTQYF

d_gene: -
j_gene: TRBJ1-1
v_gene: TRBV9
abundance: many
CDR3nt: TGTGCCAGCAGCTTCCTTAGGGGGGGTACTGAAGCTTTCTTT
CDR3aa: CASSFLRGGTEAFF

d_gene: -
j_gene: TRBJ2-3
v_gene: TRBV24-1
abundance: many
CDR3nt: TGTGCCACCAGTGATTTCGCAGACACAGATACGCAGTATTTT
CDR3aa: CATSDFADTDTQYF

d_gene: TRBD1
j_gene: TRBJ1-5
v_gene: TRBV2
abundance: few
CDR3nt: TGTGCCAGCAGTACAGCGGACAGGGGAAGTCAGCCCCAGCATTTT
CDR3aa: CASSTADRGSQPQHF

d_gene: -
j_gene: TRBJ2-3
v_gene: TRBV2
abundance: many
CDR3nt: TGTGCCAGCAGTGACGGAGACAAGGGAAGAGATACGCAGTATTTT
CDR3aa: CASSDGDKGRDTQYF

d_gene: -
j_gene: TRBJ2-1
v_gene: TRBV20-1
abundance: many
CDR3nt: TGCAGTGCTAGAGAACAGACAGTTGAGCAGTTCTTC
CDR3aa: CSAREQTVEQFF

d_gene: -
j_gene: TRBJ2-7
v_gene: TRBV9
abundance: -
CDR3nt: TGTGCCAGCAGCGTAGTTGGGGCCTCCTACGAGCAGTACTTC
CDR3aa: CASSVVGASYEQYF

d_gene: -
j_gene: TRBJ2-2
v_gene: TRBV9
abundance: -
CDR3nt: TGTGCCAGCAGCGTGTCGGACACCTTCGGGGAGCTGTTTTTT
CDR3aa: CASSVSDTFGELFF

d_gene: -
j_gene: TRBJ1-2
v_gene: TRBV5-6
abundance: many
CDR3nt: TGTGCCAGCAGCTTGTATCCACTTGTTGGCTACACCTTC
CDR3aa: CASSLYPLVGYTF

d_gene: TRBD2
j_gene: TRBJ2-1
v_gene: TRBV4-1
abundance: -
CDR3nt: TGCGCCAGCAGCCTTACTAGCGGGGCGTACAATGAGCAGTTCTTC
CDR3aa: CASSLTSGAYNEQFF

d_gene: -
j_gene: TRBJ2-5
v_gene: TRBV6-5
abundance: many
CDR3nt: TGTGCCAGCAGTTACACGCGGGGCCGGACGGAGACCCAGTACTTC
CDR3aa: CASSYTRGRTETQYF

d_gene: TRBD2
j_gene: TRBJ2-1
v_gene: TRBV3-1
abundance: -
CDR3nt: TGTGCCAGCAGCCAAGATGGGACTAGCGGGGGCAATGAGCAGTTCTTC
CDR3aa: CASSQDGTSGGNEQFF

d_gene: TRBD2
j_gene: TRBJ2-2
v_gene: TRBV12-3/TRBV12-4
abundance: few
CDR3nt: TGTGCCAGCAGTTTTGAAGCGGGGGTGAACACCGGGGAGCTGTTTTTT
CDR3aa: CASSFEAGVNTGELFF

d_gene: -
j_gene: TRBJ2-2
v_gene: TRBV4-3
abundance: few
CDR3nt: TGCGCCAGCAGCCTAGACAACGGCGGGGAGCTGTTTTTT
CDR3aa: CASSLDNGGELFF

d_gene: TRBD2
j_gene: TRBJ2-1
v_gene: TRBV2
abundance: many
CDR3nt: TGTGCCAGCAGTGAAGTCAGTATGGCGGGGGGATACAATGAGCAGTTCTTC
CDR3aa: CASSEVSMAGGYNEQFF

d_gene: -
j_gene: TRBJ2-3
v_gene: TRBV5-4
abundance: many
CDR3nt: TGTGCCAGCAGCTTGAATCAGGAGACAACAGATACGCAGTATTTT
CDR3aa: CASSLNQETTDTQYF

d_gene: -
j_gene: TRBJ1-2
v_gene: TRBV18
abundance: many
CDR3nt: TGTGCCAGCTCACCTCCGAGGGGGAACTATGGCTACACCTTC
CDR3aa: CASSPPRGNYGYTF

d_gene: -
j_gene: TRBJ2-1
v_gene: TRBV7-2
abundance: many
CDR3nt: TGTGCCAGCAGTTACCGCCGGATAAACAATGAGCAGTTCTTC
CDR3aa: CASSYRRINNEQFF

d_gene: -
j_gene: TRBJ1-3
v_gene: TRBV10-3
abundance: many
CDR3nt: TGTGCCATCAGTGAGACCAGGGCGGCTGGAAACACCATATATTTT
CDR3aa: CAISETRAAGNTIYF

d_gene: TRBD1
j_gene: TRBJ2-1
v_gene: TRBV9
abundance: many
CDR3nt: TGTGCCAGCAGCGTAAGGGGGTGGGACAGGGGCTTTGAGCAGTTCTTC
CDR3aa: CASSVRGWDRGFEQFF

d_gene: TRBD1
j_gene: TRBJ2-7
v_gene: TRBV20-1
abundance: many
CDR3nt: TGCAGTGCTAGTGGGACAGACAGCTCCTACGAGCAGTACTTC
CDR3aa: CSASGTDSSYEQYF

d_gene: TRBD2
j_gene: TRBJ2-5
v_gene: TRBV14
abundance: many
CDR3nt: TGTGCCAGCAGCCAACAAGAGCGGGGGCAGAATGGGGAAGAGACCCAGTACTTC
CDR3aa: CASSQQERGQNGEETQYF

d_gene: -
j_gene: TRBJ2-3
v_gene: TRBV12-3/TRBV12-4
abundance: many
CDR3nt: TGTGCCAGCAGTCCCCTGGGGACTTGGGTGGGGAATAGCACAGATACGCAGTATTTT
CDR3aa: CASSPLGTWVGNSTDTQYF

d_gene: -
j_gene: TRBJ2-7
v_gene: TRBV29-1
abundance: many
CDR3nt: TGCAGCGTTGACGTGGGCACCTACGAGCAGTACTTC
CDR3aa: CSVDVGTYEQYF

d_gene: -
j_gene: TRBJ2-2
v_gene: TRBV5-1
abundance: many
CDR3nt: TGCGCCAGCAGCTTGGCTGTCGATCAGCTGTTTTTT
CDR3aa: CASSLAVDQLFF

d_gene: -
j_gene: TRBJ1-5
v_gene: TRBV30
abundance: many
CDR3nt: TGTGCCTGGAGTGTATCTGATAGCAATCAGCCCCAGCATTTT
CDR3aa: CAWSVSDSNQPQHF

d_gene: -
j_gene: TRBJ1-1
v_gene: TRBV19
abundance: many
CDR3nt: TGTGCCACATCCGGAGGGGATATGGGGGACACTGAAGCTTTCTTT
CDR3aa: CATSGGDMGDTEAFF

d_gene: TRBD2
j_gene: TRBJ2-3
v_gene: TRBV6-2/TRBV6-3
abundance: many
CDR3nt: TGTGCCAGCAGTTTGGGACTAGCGGGGGGCGTCCACACAGATACGCAGTATTTT
CDR3aa: CASSLGLAGGVHTDTQYF

d_gene: TRBD2
j_gene: TRBJ2-1
v_gene: TRBV18
abundance: many
CDR3nt: TGTGCCAGCTCACCCCTAAGCGGGGGGGCGGACAATGAGCAGTTCTTC
CDR3aa: CASSPLSGGADNEQFF

d_gene: -
j_gene: TRBJ2-2
v_gene: TRBV7-3
abundance: medium-sized
CDR3nt: TGTGCCAGCAGCGCGACACTTCAGGCCGGGGAGCTGTTTTTT
CDR3aa: CASSATLQAGELFF

d_gene: -
j_gene: TRBJ1-4
v_gene: TRBV2
abundance: many
CDR3nt: TGTGCCAGCAGTGAAGTTGAGGGGCTTGGTGAAAAACTGTTTTTT
CDR3aa: CASSEVEGLGEKLFF

d_gene: TRBD1
j_gene: TRBJ1-6
v_gene: TRBV29-1
abundance: many
CDR3nt: TGCAGCGAACCATATTATACCCGGACAGGGAGCTCCTATAATTCACCCCTCCACTTT
CDR3aa: CSEPYYTRTGSSYNSPLHF

d_gene: TRBD1
j_gene: TRBJ2-1
v_gene: TRBV30
abundance: many
CDR3nt: TGTGCCTGGGGGTCGGGACAGCTAATACCCGAGCAGTTCTTC
CDR3aa: CAWGSGQLIPEQFF

d_gene: TRBD1
j_gene: TRBJ2-3
v_gene: TRBV20-1
abundance: many
CDR3nt: TGCAGTGCTAACCAGGGGGCAGATACGCAGTATTTT
CDR3aa: CSANQGADTQYF